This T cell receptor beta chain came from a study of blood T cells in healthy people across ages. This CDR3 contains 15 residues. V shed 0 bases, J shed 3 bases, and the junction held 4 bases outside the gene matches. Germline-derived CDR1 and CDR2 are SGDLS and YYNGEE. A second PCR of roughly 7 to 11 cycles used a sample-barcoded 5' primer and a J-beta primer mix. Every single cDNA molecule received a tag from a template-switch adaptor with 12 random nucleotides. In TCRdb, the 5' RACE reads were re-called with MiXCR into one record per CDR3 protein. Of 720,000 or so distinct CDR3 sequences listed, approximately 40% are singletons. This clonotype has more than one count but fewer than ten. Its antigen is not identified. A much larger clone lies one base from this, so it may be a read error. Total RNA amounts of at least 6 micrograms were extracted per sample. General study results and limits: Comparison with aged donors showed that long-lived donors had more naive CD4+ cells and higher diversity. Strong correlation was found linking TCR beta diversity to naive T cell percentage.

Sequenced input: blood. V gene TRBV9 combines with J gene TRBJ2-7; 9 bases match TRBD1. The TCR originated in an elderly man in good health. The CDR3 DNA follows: TGTGCCAGCAGCGTAGGAGGGACAGGGATCTACGAGCAGTACTTC. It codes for CASSVGGTGIYEQYF.